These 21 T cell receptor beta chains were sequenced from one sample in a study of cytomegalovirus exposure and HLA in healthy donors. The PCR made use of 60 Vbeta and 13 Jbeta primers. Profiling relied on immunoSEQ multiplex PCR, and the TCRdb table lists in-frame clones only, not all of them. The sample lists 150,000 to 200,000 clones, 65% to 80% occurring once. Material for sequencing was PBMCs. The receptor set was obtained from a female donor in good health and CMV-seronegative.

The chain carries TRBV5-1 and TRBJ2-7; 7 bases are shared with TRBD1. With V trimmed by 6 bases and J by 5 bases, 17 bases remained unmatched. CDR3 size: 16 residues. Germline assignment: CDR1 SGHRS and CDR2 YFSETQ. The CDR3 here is CASTARPLGQANEQYF. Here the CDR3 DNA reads TGCGCCAGCACTGCACGTCCTTTAGGACAGGCCAACGAGCAGTACTTC.

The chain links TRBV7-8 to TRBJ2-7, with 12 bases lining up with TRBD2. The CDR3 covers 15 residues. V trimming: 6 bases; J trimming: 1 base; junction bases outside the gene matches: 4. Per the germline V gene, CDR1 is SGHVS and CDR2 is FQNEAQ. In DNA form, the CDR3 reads TGTGCCAGCAGTCTCGGACTAGCGGGGTCCTACGAGCAGTACTTC. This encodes CASSLGLAGSYEQYF.

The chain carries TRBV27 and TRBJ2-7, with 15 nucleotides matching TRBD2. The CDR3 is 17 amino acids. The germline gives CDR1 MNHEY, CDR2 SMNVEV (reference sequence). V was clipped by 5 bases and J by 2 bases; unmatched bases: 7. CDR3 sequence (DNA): TGTGCCAGCAGTCTCCGGACTAGCGGGGGGGTCGCCTACGAGCAGTACTTC. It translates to CASSLRTSGGVAYEQYF.

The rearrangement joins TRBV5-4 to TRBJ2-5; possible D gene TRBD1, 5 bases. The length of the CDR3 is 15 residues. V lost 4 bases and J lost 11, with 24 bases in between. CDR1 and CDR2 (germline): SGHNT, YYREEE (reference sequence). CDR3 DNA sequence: TGTGCCAGCAGCCCCCGACAGCATTCCGGTATAGAGCAGTACTTC. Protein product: CASSPRQHSGIEQYF.

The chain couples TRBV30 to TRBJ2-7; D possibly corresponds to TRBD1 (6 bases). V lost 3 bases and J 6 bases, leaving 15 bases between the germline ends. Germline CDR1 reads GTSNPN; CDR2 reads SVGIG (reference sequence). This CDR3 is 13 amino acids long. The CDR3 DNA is TGTGCCTGGAGGTCTGGGGGCTCGCGCGAGCAGTACTTC. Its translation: CAWRSGGSREQYF.

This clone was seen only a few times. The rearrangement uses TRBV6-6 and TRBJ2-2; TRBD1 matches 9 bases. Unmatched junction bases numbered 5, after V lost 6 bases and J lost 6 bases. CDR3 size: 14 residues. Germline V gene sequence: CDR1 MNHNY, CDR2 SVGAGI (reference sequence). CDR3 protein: CASRNTGGPGELFF. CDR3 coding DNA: TGTGCCAGCAGGAACACAGGGGGCCCCGGGGAGCTGTTTTTT.

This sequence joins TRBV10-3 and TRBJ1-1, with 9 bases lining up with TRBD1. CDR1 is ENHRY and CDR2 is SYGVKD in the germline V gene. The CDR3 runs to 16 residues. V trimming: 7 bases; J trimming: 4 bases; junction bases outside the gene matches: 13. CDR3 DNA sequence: TGTGCCATCAAGATGGGACAGGGCGGTATCGGCACTGAAGCTTTCTTT. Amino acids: CAIKMGQGGIGTEAFF.

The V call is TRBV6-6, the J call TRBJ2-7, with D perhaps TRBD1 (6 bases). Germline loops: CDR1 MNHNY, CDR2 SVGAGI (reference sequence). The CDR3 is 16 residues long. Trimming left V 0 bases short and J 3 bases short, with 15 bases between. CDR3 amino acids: CASSYSNQGTLYEQYF. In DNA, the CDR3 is TGTGCCAGCAGTTACTCGAACCAGGGGACCCTCTACGAGCAGTACTTC.

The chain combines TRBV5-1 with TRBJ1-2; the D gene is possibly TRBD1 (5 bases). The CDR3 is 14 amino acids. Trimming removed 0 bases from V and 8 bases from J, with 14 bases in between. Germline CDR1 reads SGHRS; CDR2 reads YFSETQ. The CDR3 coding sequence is TGCGCCAGCAGCTTGGGGGAGGGGACGCGAGGCTACACCTTC. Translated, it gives CASSLGEGTRGYTF.

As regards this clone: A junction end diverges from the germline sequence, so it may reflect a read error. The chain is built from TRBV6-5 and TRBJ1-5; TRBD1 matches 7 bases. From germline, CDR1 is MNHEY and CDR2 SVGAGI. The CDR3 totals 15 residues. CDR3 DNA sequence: TGTGCCAGCAGTTTCCAGGGGGGCTCGAATCAGCTCCAGCATTTT. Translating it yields CASSFQGGSNQLQHF.

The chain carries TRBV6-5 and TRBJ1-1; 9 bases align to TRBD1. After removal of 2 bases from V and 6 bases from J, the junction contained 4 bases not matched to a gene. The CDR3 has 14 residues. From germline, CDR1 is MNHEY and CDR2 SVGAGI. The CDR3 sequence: CASSYRTGVPEAFF. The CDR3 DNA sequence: TGTGCCAGCAGTTACAGGACAGGGGTACCTGAAGCTTTCTTT.

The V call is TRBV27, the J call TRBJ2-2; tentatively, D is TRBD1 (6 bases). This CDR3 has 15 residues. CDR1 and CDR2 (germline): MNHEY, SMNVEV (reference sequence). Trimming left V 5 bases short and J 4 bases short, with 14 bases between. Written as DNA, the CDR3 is TGTGCCAGCAGTCCCGGGACACGGTCCACCGGGGAGCTGTTTTTT. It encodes CASSPGTRSTGELFF.

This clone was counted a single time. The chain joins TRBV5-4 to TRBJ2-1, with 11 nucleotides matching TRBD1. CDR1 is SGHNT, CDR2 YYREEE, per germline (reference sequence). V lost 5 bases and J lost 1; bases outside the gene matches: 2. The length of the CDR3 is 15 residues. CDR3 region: CASSRDRGSYNEQFF. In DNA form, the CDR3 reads TGTGCCAGCAGTCGGGACAGGGGGTCCTACAATGAGCAGTTCTTC.

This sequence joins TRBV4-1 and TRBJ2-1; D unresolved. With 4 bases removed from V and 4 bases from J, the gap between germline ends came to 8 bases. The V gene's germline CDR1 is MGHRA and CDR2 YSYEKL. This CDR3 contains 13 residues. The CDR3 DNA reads TGCGCCAGCAGCCTGATTCAGTACAATGAGCAGTTCTTC. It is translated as CASSLIQYNEQFF.

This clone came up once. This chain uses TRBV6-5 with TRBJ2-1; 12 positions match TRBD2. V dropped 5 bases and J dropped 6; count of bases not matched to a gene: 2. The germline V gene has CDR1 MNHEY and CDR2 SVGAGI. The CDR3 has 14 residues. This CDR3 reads CASSGGLAGNEQFF. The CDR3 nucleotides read TGTGCCAGCAGTGGGGGACTAGCGGGCAATGAGCAGTTCTTC.

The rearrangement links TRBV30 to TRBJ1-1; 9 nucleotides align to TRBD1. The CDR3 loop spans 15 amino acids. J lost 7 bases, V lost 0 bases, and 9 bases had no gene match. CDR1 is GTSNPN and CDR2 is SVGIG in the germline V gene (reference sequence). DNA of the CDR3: TGTGCCTGGAGTGTTCCGGGACAGGGCAGGTTTGAAGCTTTCTTT. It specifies CAWSVPGQGRFEAFF. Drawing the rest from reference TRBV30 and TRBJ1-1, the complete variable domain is SQTIHQWPATLVQPVGSPLSLECTVEGTSNPNLYWYRQAAGRGLQLLFYSVGIGQISSEVPQNLSASRPQDRQFILSSKKLLLSDSGFYLCAWSVPGQGRFEAFFGQGTRLTVV.

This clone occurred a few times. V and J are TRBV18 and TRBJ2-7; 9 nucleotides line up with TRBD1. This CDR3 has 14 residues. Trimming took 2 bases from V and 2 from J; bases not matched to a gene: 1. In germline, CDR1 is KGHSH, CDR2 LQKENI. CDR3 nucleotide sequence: TGTGCCAGCTCACCAGACAGGGGGGCCTACGAGCAGTACTTC. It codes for CASSPDRGAYEQYF. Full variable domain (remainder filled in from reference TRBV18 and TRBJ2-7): NAGVMQNPRHLVRRRGQEARLRCSPMKGHSHVYWYRQLPEEGLKFMVYLQKENIIDESGMPKERFSAEFPKEGPSILRIQQVVRGDSAAYFCASSPDRGAYEQYFGPGTRLTVT.

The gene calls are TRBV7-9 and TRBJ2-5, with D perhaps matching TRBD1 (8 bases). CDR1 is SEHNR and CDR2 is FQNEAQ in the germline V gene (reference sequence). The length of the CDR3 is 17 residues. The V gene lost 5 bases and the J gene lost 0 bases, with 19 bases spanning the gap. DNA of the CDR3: TGTGCCAGCAGCCGCGCGTCACAGGGGGGGTACCAAGAGACCCAGTACTTC. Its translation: CASSRASQGGYQETQYF.

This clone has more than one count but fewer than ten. CDR3 in DNA: TGTGCCAGCTTCAGGACAATCAACTCCTACGAGCAGTACTTC. Amino acids: CASFRTINSYEQYF. The rearrangement joins TRBV5-5 to TRBJ2-7, with D perhaps matching TRBD1 (5 bases). Germline CDR1 and CDR2: SGHKS and YYEKEE (reference sequence). The CDR3 has 14 amino acids. Trimming took off 7 bases at V and 0 bases at J, with 14 bases between the two ends.

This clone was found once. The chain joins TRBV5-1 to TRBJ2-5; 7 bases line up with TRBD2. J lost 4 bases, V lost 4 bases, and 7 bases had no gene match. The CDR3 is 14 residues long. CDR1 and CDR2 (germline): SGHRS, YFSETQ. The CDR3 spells CASSPGRAGETQYF. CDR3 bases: TGCGCCAGCAGCCCGGGGAGGGCGGGAGAGACCCAGTACTTC.

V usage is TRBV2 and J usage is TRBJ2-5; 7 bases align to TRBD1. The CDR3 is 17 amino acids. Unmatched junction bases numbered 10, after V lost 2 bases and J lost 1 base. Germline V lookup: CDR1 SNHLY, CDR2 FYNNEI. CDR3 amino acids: CASSENLQGVRQETQYF. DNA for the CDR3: TGTGCCAGCAGTGAAAATCTGCAGGGGGTGCGCCAAGAGACCCAGTACTTC.